The present TCR beta chain was sequenced within a study of PD-1 blockade in classical Hodgkin lymphoma. The germline CDR1 and CDR2 sequences are SGHTA and FQGNSA. The CDR3 has 14 residues. Profiling relied on immunoSEQ multiplex PCR, and the TCRdb table lists in-frame clones only, not all of them. The repertoire includes about 97,000 clones, around 80% of them detected once, and 9% to 15% sits in the top ten. All the patients suffered relapse after autologous stem cell transplantation, and brentuximab vedotin exposure differed. Points on this clone: Compared with germline, one end of the junction differs, possibly owing to a read error.

The receptor was derived from a human donor with classical Hodgkin lymphoma. The chain couples TRBV7-2 to TRBJ2-7; D unclear. Here the sequenced sample was peripheral blood mononuclear cells (PBMCs), taken at baseline. The CDR3 DNA reads as TGTGCCAGCGGCTTGGATATAAGGAACTACGAGCAGTACTTC. It specifies CASGLDIRNYEQYF.